These 4 T cell receptor beta chains were all obtained from the same sample, sequenced in a study of cytomegalovirus exposure and HLA in healthy donors. The PCR contained 60 Vbeta and 13 Jbeta primers. The assay was immunoSEQ multiplex PCR, and TCRdb's table has in-frame clones only and misses some. The sample holds 150,000 to 200,000 clones, 60% to 85% seen once. Sequencing used PBMCs. The receptors derive from a woman in her 30s in good health and CMV-seronegative.

This clone was observed a few times. The V call is TRBV2, the J call TRBJ2-7; D is perhaps TRBD1 (5 bases). There are 12 residues in the CDR3. Trimming cost V 6 bases and J 3 bases, with 9 bases left between them. The V gene's germline CDR1 is SNHLY and CDR2 FYNNEI. CDR3 nucleotide sequence: TGTGCCAGCAGGGGGCTACACTACGAGCAGTACTTC. Its translation: CASRGLHYEQYF.

The J gene is TRBJ2-5, the V gene TRBV5-5; TRBD1 might be the D (6 bases). The germline V and J ends were trimmed by 2 bases and 1 base, with 9 bases remaining between them. Per the germline V gene, CDR1 is SGHKS and CDR2 is YYEKEE (reference sequence). There are 14 residues in the CDR3. DNA of the CDR3: TGTGCCAGCAGCTTCCGGACAGCCCAAGAGACCCAGTACTTC. Translating it yields CASSFRTAQETQYF.

This rearrangement joins TRBV30 to TRBJ1-1; D remains ambiguous. Germline V CDR1 and CDR2: GTSNPN, SVGIG (reference sequence). The V end lost 0 bases, the J end lost 4 bases, and 12 bases lay between the germline ends. The CDR3 spans 14 residues. This CDR3 is CAWSVPGAFTEAFF. In DNA, the CDR3 is TGTGCCTGGAGTGTACCTGGAGCCTTCACTGAAGCTTTCTTT.

This sequence joins TRBV29-1 and TRBJ2-2, with D possibly being TRBD1 (6 bases). The CDR3 contains 14 residues. Germline loops: CDR1 SQVTM, CDR2 ANQGSEA. Trimming took off 7 bases at V and 4 bases at J, with 16 bases between the two ends. CDR3 sequence (DNA): TGCAGCGCTTGGAAGCAGGGGTCCACCGGGGAGCTGTTTTTT. It specifies CSAWKQGSTGELFF.